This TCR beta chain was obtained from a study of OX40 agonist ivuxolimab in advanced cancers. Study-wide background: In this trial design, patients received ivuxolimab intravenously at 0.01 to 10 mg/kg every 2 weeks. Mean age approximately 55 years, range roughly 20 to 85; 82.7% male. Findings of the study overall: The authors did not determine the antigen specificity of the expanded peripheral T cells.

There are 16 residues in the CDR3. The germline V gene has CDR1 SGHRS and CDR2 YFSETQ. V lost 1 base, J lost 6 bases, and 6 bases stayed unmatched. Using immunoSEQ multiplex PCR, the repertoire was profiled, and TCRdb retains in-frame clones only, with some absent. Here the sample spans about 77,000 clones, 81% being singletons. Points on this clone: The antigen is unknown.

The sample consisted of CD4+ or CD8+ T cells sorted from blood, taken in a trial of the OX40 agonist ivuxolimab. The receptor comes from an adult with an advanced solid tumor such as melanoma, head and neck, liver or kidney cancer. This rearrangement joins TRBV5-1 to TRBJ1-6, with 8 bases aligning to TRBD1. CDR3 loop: CASSLPGQAINSPLHF. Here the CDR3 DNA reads TGCGCCAGCAGCTTGCCGGGACAGGCAATTAATTCACCCCTCCACTTT.